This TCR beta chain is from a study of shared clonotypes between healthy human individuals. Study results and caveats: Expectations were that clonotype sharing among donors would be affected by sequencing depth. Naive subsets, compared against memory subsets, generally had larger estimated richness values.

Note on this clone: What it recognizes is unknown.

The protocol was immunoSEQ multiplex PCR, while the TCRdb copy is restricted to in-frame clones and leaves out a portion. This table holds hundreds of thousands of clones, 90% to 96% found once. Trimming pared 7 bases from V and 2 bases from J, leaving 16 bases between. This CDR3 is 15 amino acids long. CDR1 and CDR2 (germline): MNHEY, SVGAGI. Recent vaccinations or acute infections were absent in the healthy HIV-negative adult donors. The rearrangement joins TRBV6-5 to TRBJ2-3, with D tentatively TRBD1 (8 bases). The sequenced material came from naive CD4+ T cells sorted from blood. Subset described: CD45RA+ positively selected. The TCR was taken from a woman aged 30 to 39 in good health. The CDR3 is CASNQGAGVTDTQYF. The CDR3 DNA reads TGTGCCAGCAACCAGGGGGCGGGAGTCACAGATACGCAGTATTTT.